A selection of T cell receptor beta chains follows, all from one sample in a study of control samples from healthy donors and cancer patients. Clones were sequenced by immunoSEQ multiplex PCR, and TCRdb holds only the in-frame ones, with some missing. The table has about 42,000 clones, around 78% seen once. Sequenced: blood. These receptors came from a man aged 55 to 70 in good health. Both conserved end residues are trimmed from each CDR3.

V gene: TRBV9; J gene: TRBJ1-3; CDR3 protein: ASSVRTGPSSGNTIY
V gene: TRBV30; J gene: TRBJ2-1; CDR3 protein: AWSGGSLELRF
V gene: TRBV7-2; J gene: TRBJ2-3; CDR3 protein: ASSLPPTHTQY
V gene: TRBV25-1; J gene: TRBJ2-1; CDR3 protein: ASSELSGERGDNEQF
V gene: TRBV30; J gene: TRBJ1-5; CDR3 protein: AWSKRFGSNQPQH
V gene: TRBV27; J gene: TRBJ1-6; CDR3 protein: ASSFAGQGAWSPLH
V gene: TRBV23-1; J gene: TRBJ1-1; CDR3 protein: ASSSNNTEAF
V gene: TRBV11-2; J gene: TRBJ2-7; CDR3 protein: ASSLDSGEGYEQY
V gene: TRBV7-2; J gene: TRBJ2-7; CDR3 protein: ASSPGLYEQY
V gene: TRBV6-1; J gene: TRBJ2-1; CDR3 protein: ASSGAGASYNEQF